Listed below are T cell receptor beta chains from one sample, sequenced in a study of T cell responses to AZD1222 COVID-19 vaccine. Assay used: immunoSEQ multiplex PCR; TCRdb lists only in-frame clones, some missing. The sample yields tens of thousands of clones, approximately 80% seen once. The sample here was peripheral blood, taken on day 0 of AZD1222 vaccination. The receptor source for this set is an adult in good health. Both conserved end residues are part of each CDR3. Fields, in order: J gene, V gene, D gene, clone size, CDR3 DNA, CDR3 protein. The D gene is left open where the match is weak. Not every row has a clone size; where given, it reads once, few, many or a size class.

>TRBJ2-1|TRBV5-4|TRBD2|few
TGTGCCAGCAGCCTAAGCGGGGGGGCAAATGAGCAGTTCTTC
CASSLSGGANEQFF
>TRBJ1-1|TRBV5-1|TRBD1|.
TGCGCCAGCAGCTTGGATGGCCAGGGGGGCACTGAAGCTTTCTTT
CASSLDGQGGTEAFF
>TRBJ1-2|TRBV6-5|TRBD1|.
TGTGCCAGCAGTACGACAGGGGAGTATGGCTACACCTTC
CASSTTGEYGYTF
>TRBJ2-1|TRBV3-1/TRBV3-2|.|.
TGTGCCAGCAGCCAAGTCCTTCGACAGGCGTACAATGAGCAGTTCTTC
CASSQVLRQAYNEQFF
>TRBJ2-2|TRBV28|.|few
TGTGCCAGCAGTTTAGGGGCGGCCGGGGAGCTGTTTTTT
CASSLGAAGELFF
>TRBJ2-7|TRBV2|.|.
TGTGCCAGCGCAGGACGGACCTACGAGCAGTACTTC
CASAGRTYEQYF
>TRBJ1-2|TRBV28|TRBD1|.
TGTGCCAGCAGAACCGGGACAGCCTATGGCTACACCTTC
CASRTGTAYGYTF
>TRBJ2-7|TRBV19|.|.
TGTGCCAGTAGTCCCCCGGGACACACCTACGAGCAGTACTTC
CASSPPGHTYEQYF
>TRBJ1-1|TRBV6-5|.|.
TGTGCCAGCAGTTTTACACAGAACACTGAAGCTTTCTTT
CASSFTQNTEAFF
>TRBJ1-2|TRBV9|.|.
TGTGCCAGCAGTCCCACTCCTAACTATGGCTACACCTTC
CASSPTPNYGYTF
>TRBJ1-5|TRBV19|TRBD1|.
TGTGCCAGTAGTAGGACAGGGGGCGATCAGCCCCAGCATTTT
CASSRTGGDQPQHF
>TRBJ1-2|TRBV7-2|TRBD1|.
TGTGCCAGCAGCTTAGGGGGGACAGGGGGCGCACCCTATGGCTACACCTTC
CASSLGGTGGAPYGYTF